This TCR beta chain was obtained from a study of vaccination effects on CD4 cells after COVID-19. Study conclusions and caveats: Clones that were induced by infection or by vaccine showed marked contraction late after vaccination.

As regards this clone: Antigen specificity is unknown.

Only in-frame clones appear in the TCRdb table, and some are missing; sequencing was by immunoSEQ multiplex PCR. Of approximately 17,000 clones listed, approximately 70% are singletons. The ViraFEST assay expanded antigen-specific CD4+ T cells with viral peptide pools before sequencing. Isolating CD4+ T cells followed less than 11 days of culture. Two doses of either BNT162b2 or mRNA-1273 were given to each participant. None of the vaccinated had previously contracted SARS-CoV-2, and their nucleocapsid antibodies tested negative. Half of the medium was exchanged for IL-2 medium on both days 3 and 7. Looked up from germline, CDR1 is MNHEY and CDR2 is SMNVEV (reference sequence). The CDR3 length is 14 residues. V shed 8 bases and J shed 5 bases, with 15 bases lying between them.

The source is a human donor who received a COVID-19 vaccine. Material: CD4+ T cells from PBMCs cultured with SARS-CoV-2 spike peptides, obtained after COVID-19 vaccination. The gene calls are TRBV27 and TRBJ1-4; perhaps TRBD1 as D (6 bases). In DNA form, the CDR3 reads TGTGCCAGCGGCAATCAAGGGGGAAATGAAAAACTGTTTTTT. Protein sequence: CASGNQGGNEKLFF.